What follows describes a single TCR beta chain. In the source study's methods: Estimated nucleated cell counts came from reference gene primer amplification. TCRdb keeps only in-frame clones here, not all; method: immunoSEQ multiplex PCR. For V, J and clone size, that table is used; D and trimming come from the DNA. The sample has roughly 250,000 clones; about 83% are singletons. This entry is derived from a study of blood T cell repertoires in COVID-19. About the study: Italy, Spain and the United States were the sources of the convalescent and acute COVID-19 samples. The cDNA or gDNA used as material had been derived from T cells, B-cell-depleted T cells, or PBMCs.

Sequenced input: peripheral blood. The receptor was isolated from a woman between 35 and 50 years old who had recovered from COVID-19.

CDR3 DNA: TGTGCCACCAGCAGAGGGCGCCTAGCGGGGAGAAATTGGGGTGAACGGGTGACCCAGTACTTC. As protein: CATSRGRLAGRNWGERVTQYF. The V and J genes are TRBV15 and TRBJ2-5; 9 nucleotides line up with TRBD2. From germline, CDR1 is LNHNV and CDR2 YYDKDF (reference sequence). This CDR3 has 21 residues. V shed 1 base and J 7 bases; nucleotides not matched to a gene: 25. The entire variable domain, with the rest obtained from reference TRBV15 and TRBJ2-5, is as follows: DAMVIQNPRYQVTQFGKPVTLSCSQTLNHNVMYWYQQKSSQAPKLLFHYYDKDFNNEADTPDNFQSRRPNTSFCFLDIRSPGLGDTAMYLCATSRGRLAGRNWGERVTQYFGPGTRLLVL.